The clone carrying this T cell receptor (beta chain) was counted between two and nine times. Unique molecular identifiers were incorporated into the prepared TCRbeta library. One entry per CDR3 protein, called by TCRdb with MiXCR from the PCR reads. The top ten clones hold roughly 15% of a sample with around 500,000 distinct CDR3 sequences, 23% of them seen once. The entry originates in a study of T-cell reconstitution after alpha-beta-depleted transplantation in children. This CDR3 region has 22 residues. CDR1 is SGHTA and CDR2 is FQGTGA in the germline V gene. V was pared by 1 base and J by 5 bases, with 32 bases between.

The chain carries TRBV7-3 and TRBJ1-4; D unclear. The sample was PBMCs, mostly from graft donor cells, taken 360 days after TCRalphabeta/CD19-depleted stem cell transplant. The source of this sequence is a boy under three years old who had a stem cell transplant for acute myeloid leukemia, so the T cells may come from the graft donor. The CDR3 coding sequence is TGTGCCAGCAGCTTAATATTAGGGAGCCTTCCAGCCGGTTGGACCTTCAATGAAAAACTGTTTTTT. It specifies CASSLILGSLPAGWTFNEKLFF.